This T cell receptor (beta chain) was found in a study of T cells in Graves' hyperthyroidism and ophthalmopathy. It was RNA transcripts that yielded the amplified TCR beta CDR3 regions. An initial round of RT-PCR targeting the TCR CDR3 relied on the HTBI primer set. MiXCR, run by TCRdb on the multiplex PCR reads, gives a single entry per CDR3 protein. The repertoire holds approximately 400,000 distinct CDR3 sequences, with around 13% as singletons. Comment on this clonotype: The antigen remains undetermined.

Study conclusions and caveats: From stable hyperthyroidism, ophthalmopathy was set apart by a 13 V-J model.

No progression to ophthalmopathy during 18 months of follow-up defined stable disease. Clinical symptoms, serum thyroxine and TRAb, thyroid ultrasound and orbital computed tomography together formed the diagnostic basis. The PBMCs had their origin in 7.5 to 10 ml of fresh peripheral blood. Looked up from germline, CDR1 is MNHNS and CDR2 is SASEGT. CDR3 length equals 15 residues. J gave up 5 bases and V 5 bases, and 11 bases lay outside the gene matches. The sequenced sample was blood. The chain is built from TRBV6-1 and TRBJ1-2; 7 bases map to TRBD1. The clonotype was recovered from a woman in her sixties or seventies with Graves' hyperthyroidism. CDR3 protein: CASSYGQDSSYGYTF. CDR3 coding DNA: TGTGCCAGCAGTTACGGACAGGACTCCTCTTATGGCTACACCTTC.